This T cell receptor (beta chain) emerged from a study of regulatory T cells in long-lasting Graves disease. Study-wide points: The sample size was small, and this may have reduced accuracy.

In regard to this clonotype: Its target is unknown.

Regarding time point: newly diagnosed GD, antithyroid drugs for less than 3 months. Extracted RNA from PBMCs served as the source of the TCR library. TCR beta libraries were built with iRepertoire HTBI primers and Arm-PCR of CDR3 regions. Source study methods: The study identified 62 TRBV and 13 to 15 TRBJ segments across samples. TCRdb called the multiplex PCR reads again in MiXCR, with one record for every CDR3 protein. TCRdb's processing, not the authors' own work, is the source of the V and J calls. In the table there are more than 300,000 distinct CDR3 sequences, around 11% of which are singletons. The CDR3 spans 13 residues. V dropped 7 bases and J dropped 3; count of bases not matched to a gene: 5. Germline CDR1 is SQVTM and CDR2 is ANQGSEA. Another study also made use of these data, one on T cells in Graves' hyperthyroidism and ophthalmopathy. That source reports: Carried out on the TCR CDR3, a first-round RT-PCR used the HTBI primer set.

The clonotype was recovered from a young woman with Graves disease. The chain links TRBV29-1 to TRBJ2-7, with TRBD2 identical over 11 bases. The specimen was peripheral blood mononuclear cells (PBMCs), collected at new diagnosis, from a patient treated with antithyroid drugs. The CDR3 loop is CSAALAGVYEQYF. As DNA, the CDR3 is TGCAGCGCCGCACTAGCGGGAGTCTACGAGCAGTACTTC.